A single sample is the source of the 3 T cell receptor beta chains below, sequenced in a study of T cell repertoires in cytomegalovirus infection. TCRdb fed the reads into MiXCR, producing one record per CDR3 protein. The data contain fewer than 300,000 distinct CDR3 sequences, about 25% of them seen just once; the ten biggest clones take up approximately 15%. The sequencing input was PBMCs. The receptors were gathered from a human donor in good health (CMV status not recorded). Some clones in this sample may be carry-over from other donors' samples.

The chain carries TRBV6-1 and TRBJ2-5; the D gene is possibly TRBD2 (6 bases). V was trimmed by 4 bases and J by 7 bases, leaving 22 bases between them. CDR3 length equals 16 residues. Germline CDR1 reads MNHNS; CDR2 reads SASEGT. CDR3 nucleotides: TGTGCCAGCAGTGGTGCTGGATGGGCTGGAGGGAGGACCCAGTACTTC. It codes for CASSGAGWAGGRTQYF.

This clonotype was recorded at least ten times. V gene TRBV7-2 combines with J gene TRBJ2-2, with a tentative D call TRBD2 (5 bases). CDR1 and CDR2 (germline): SGHTA, FQGNSA. The CDR3 is 13 residues long. V was trimmed by 5 bases and J by 6 bases, leaving 10 bases between them. The CDR3 DNA reads as TGTGCCAGCAGCCGTACTAGATCCGGGGAGCTGTTTTTT. Protein product: CASSRTRSGELFF. Full variable domain (remainder filled in from reference TRBV7-2 and TRBJ2-2): GAGVSQSPSNKVTEKGKDVELRCDPISGHTALYWYRQSLGQGLEFLIYFQGNSAPDKSGLPSDRFSAERTGGSVSTLTIQRTQQEDSAVYLCASSRTRSGELFFGEGSRLTVL.

In this sample, this clonotype turned up a few times. This chain connects TRBV20-1 to TRBJ2-1; TRBD2 matches at 9 bases. The CDR3 runs 13 residues. V lost 5 bases, J lost 10 bases, and 9 bases stayed unmatched. Germline assignment: CDR1 DFQATT and CDR2 SNEGSKA (reference sequence). The CDR3: CSAQIAGVGEQFF. CDR3 bases: TGCAGTGCTCAGATAGCGGGAGTAGGGGAGCAGTTCTTC.